These T cell receptor beta chains were read from a single sample in a study of response to subunit inactivated influenza vaccine. TCRdb re-analysed the RT-PCR reads in MiXCR, keeping a single row per CDR3 protein. The sample holds roughly 650,000 distinct CDR3 sequences; 15% to 17% are singletons and the top ten take around a tenth. The input for sequencing was PBMCs from blood, taken approximately 12 days after vaccination. The source is a man in his fifties or sixties who received an inactivated influenza vaccine. Each CDR3 is given with its conserved first and last residue. A D gene is named only where the DNA matches it firmly. Expanded clones are given a class, and other clones once, few, many or no size at all.

CDR3nt: TGTGCCAGCAGTTCGTATAGCTACGAGCAGTACTTC
CDR3aa: CASSSYSYEQYF
j_gene: TRBJ2-7
d_gene: -
abundance: many
v_gene: TRBV28

CDR3nt: TGTGCCAGCTCACCAACGGCCGGGAGAACCTCCTACGAGCAGTACTTC
CDR3aa: CASSPTAGRTSYEQYF
j_gene: TRBJ2-7
d_gene: -
abundance: -
v_gene: TRBV18

CDR3nt: TGCAGTGCCCGGAGGCAGGGGGCGCGAGATACGCAGTATTTT
CDR3aa: CSARRQGARDTQYF
j_gene: TRBJ2-3
d_gene: TRBD1
abundance: few
v_gene: TRBV20-1

CDR3nt: TGTGCCAGCTCGGGACTAGCGGGAGCCAACGAGCAGTACTTC
CDR3aa: CASSGLAGANEQYF
j_gene: TRBJ2-7
d_gene: TRBD2
abundance: -
v_gene: TRBV18

CDR3nt: TGTGCCAGCAGCTTAAGGTGGGCGGGAGGCAGCACAGATACGCAGTATTTT
CDR3aa: CASSLRWAGGSTDTQYF
j_gene: TRBJ2-3
d_gene: TRBD2
abundance: few
v_gene: TRBV7-8

CDR3nt: TGTGCCAGCAGCAGGGACAGATCTGAAAAACTGTTTTTT
CDR3aa: CASSRDRSEKLFF
j_gene: TRBJ1-4
d_gene: TRBD1
abundance: -
v_gene: TRBV2

CDR3nt: TGTGCCAGCAATCGGGCGGGTGTGCGGGTCAATGAGCAGTTCTTC
CDR3aa: CASNRAGVRVNEQFF
j_gene: TRBJ2-1
d_gene: -
abundance: -
v_gene: TRBV27

CDR3nt: TGCAGTGCTAGAGAATGGGGGACATCCTCCTACGAGCAGTACTTC
CDR3aa: CSAREWGTSSYEQYF
j_gene: TRBJ2-7
d_gene: -
abundance: many
v_gene: TRBV20-1

CDR3nt: TGTGCCAGCAGCCAGGGGGGTAATTCTGGAGATACGCAGTATTTT
CDR3aa: CASSQGGNSGDTQYF
j_gene: TRBJ2-3
d_gene: -
abundance: -
v_gene: TRBV4-2

CDR3nt: TGTGCCAGCAGCTCAGACTTGTACCGCGGGACTACATACAATGAGCAGTTCTTC
CDR3aa: CASSSDLYRGTTYNEQFF
j_gene: TRBJ2-1
d_gene: TRBD2
abundance: many
v_gene: TRBV7-6

CDR3nt: TGTGCCAGCAACCAAGACAGGGGAAAGGTTGGCTACACCTTC
CDR3aa: CASNQDRGKVGYTF
j_gene: TRBJ1-2
d_gene: TRBD1
abundance: -
v_gene: TRBV6-1

CDR3nt: TGCAGTGCTACCGGGACTAGCGGGGCCACCGGGGAGCTGTTTTTT
CDR3aa: CSATGTSGATGELFF
j_gene: TRBJ2-2
d_gene: TRBD2
abundance: many
v_gene: TRBV20-1

CDR3nt: TGTGCCAGCAGCTTAGAGGGGGGAACCCCCAATCAGCCCCAGCATTTT
CDR3aa: CASSLEGGTPNQPQHF
j_gene: TRBJ1-5
d_gene: -
abundance: few
v_gene: TRBV7-9

CDR3nt: TGCAGCGTTTTGGGACCCTACGAGCAGTACTTC
CDR3aa: CSVLGPYEQYF
j_gene: TRBJ2-7
d_gene: -
abundance: few
v_gene: TRBV29-1

CDR3nt: TGTGCCAGCAGCCTAACTAGCGGGGGGGCCTCGGGGCAGTTCTTC
CDR3aa: CASSLTSGGASGQFF
j_gene: TRBJ2-1
d_gene: TRBD2
abundance: -
v_gene: TRBV7-2

CDR3nt: TGCGCCAGCAGGCGGGAATCGACAGCCCAGGGGTCCTACGAGCAGTACTTC
CDR3aa: CASRRESTAQGSYEQYF
j_gene: TRBJ2-7
d_gene: -
abundance: -
v_gene: TRBV5-1

CDR3nt: TGTGCCAGCAGTTACGCGGAATTTGAGCAGTACTTC
CDR3aa: CASSYAEFEQYF
j_gene: TRBJ2-7
d_gene: -
abundance: few
v_gene: TRBV6-2/TRBV6-3

CDR3nt: TGTGCCATCAGTTCAGGGGAGTATACGCAGTATTTT
CDR3aa: CAISSGEYTQYF
j_gene: TRBJ2-3
d_gene: -
abundance: -
v_gene: TRBV10-3

CDR3nt: TGTGCCAGCAGTACGGGGAGGTACAATGAGCAGTTCTTC
CDR3aa: CASSTGRYNEQFF
j_gene: TRBJ2-1
d_gene: -
abundance: -
v_gene: TRBV2

CDR3nt: TGTGCCAGCAGTTCCTATCTCGGGAACACTGAAGCTTTCTTT
CDR3aa: CASSSYLGNTEAFF
j_gene: TRBJ1-1
d_gene: -
abundance: -
v_gene: TRBV6-2/TRBV6-3

CDR3nt: TGTGCCAGCAGTGACAGGGTGTTTACAGATACGCAGTATTTT
CDR3aa: CASSDRVFTDTQYF
j_gene: TRBJ2-3
d_gene: -
abundance: few
v_gene: TRBV6-1

CDR3nt: TGTGCCAGCAGCAAAGGGACAGGTCGGGATGAGCAGTTCTTC
CDR3aa: CASSKGTGRDEQFF
j_gene: TRBJ2-1
d_gene: TRBD1
abundance: -
v_gene: TRBV11-1

CDR3nt: TGCAGTGCTAGACTGCCCGAACTAGGTCAGCAGTTCTTC
CDR3aa: CSARLPELGQQFF
j_gene: TRBJ2-1
d_gene: -
abundance: -
v_gene: TRBV20-1

CDR3nt: TGCAGCGTTGAATCACATTCTGGGGCCAACGTCCTGACTTTC
CDR3aa: CSVESHSGANVLTF
j_gene: TRBJ2-6
d_gene: -
abundance: -
v_gene: TRBV29-1

CDR3nt: TGTGCCACCAGCAGGGGGACAGGCCCTCTCTACGAGCAGTACTTC
CDR3aa: CATSRGTGPLYEQYF
j_gene: TRBJ2-7
d_gene: TRBD1
abundance: few
v_gene: TRBV15

CDR3nt: TGCAGTGCTAGAGATCTGGACTTGGGCACTGAAGCTTTCTTT
CDR3aa: CSARDLDLGTEAFF
j_gene: TRBJ1-1
d_gene: -
abundance: few
v_gene: TRBV20-1

CDR3nt: TGCGCCAGCAGCTTAGGGGTTCAAGCCGGGGAGCTGTTTTTT
CDR3aa: CASSLGVQAGELFF
j_gene: TRBJ2-2
d_gene: -
abundance: few
v_gene: TRBV5-1

CDR3nt: TGTGCCAGCAGCTACTCGGCCAGAACAGATACGCAGTATTTT
CDR3aa: CASSYSARTDTQYF
j_gene: TRBJ2-3
d_gene: -
abundance: -
v_gene: TRBV11-1

CDR3nt: TGTGCCAGCAGCGTAGAGGGCGGGCGCAATGAGCAGTTCTTC
CDR3aa: CASSVEGGRNEQFF
j_gene: TRBJ2-1
d_gene: -
abundance: -
v_gene: TRBV9

CDR3nt: TGTGCCAGCAGCCCCCCCGCCCCGGGACACCAGTACTTC
CDR3aa: CASSPPAPGHQYF
j_gene: TRBJ2-5
d_gene: -
abundance: -
v_gene: TRBV7-8

CDR3nt: TGTGCCAGCAGCTCGGGGGTGGAGACCCAGTACTTC
CDR3aa: CASSSGVETQYF
j_gene: TRBJ2-5
d_gene: -
abundance: many
v_gene: TRBV5-1

CDR3nt: TGTGCCAGCAGTTTGAACAGGGCGAACTATGGCTACACCTTC
CDR3aa: CASSLNRANYGYTF
j_gene: TRBJ1-2
d_gene: -
abundance: -
v_gene: TRBV28

CDR3nt: TGCGCCAGCAGCTTGGATCCGGGGGGGAACCTCGAGCAGTACTTC
CDR3aa: CASSLDPGGNLEQYF
j_gene: TRBJ2-7
d_gene: TRBD2
abundance: many
v_gene: TRBV5-1

CDR3nt: TGTGCCAGCAGCTTGGGTACAGGGAATAGCAATCAGCCCCAGCATTTT
CDR3aa: CASSLGTGNSNQPQHF
j_gene: TRBJ1-5
d_gene: -
abundance: few
v_gene: TRBV7-8